This T cell receptor (beta chain) is from a study of CD8 T cells in ankylosing spondylitis. Notes on the study in general: Researchers reportedly found disease-linked clones significantly enriched in matched ankylosing spondylitis synovial fluid. Previous work reported some of these motif variants in the synovial fluid and blood of reactive arthritis. A TCR beta motif of about 8 highly homologous variants appeared characteristic of ankylosing spondylitis blood.

One entry per CDR3 protein, called by TCRdb with MiXCR from the 5' RACE reads. The sample has about 190,000 distinct CDR3 sequences; over 10% are singletons. This clonotype was observed a handful of times. Its antigen is unidentified. The germline V gene has CDR1 SGHTA and CDR2 FQGNSA. Trimming shortened V by 5 bases and J by 4 bases, and 12 bases separated the two germline ends. The length of the CDR3 is 14 residues. The clonotype was recovered from a female donor with ankylosing spondylitis or in good health (not recorded which). The specimen sequenced was blood, either unsorted or a sorted T cell fraction (not recorded which). The chain is built from TRBV7-2 and TRBJ2-1; D is undetermined. The CDR3 reads CASSVITQYNEQFF. The CDR3 coding sequence is TGTGCCAGCAGCGTAATTACACAGTACAATGAGCAGTTCTTC.